There are a few counts of the clone carrying this TCR beta chain. This sample was taken from a study of identical twins. This CDR3 contains 14 residues. Per the germline V gene, CDR1 is SNHLY and CDR2 is FYNNEI. With 6 bases clipped from V and 3 bases from J, the junction kept 4 bases outside the gene matches. Unique molecular identifiers were present on the cDNA, and a universal primer site came from template switching. TCRdb called the 5' RACE reads again in MiXCR, with one record for every CDR3 protein. The sample lists some 660,000 distinct CDR3 sequences, under 9% occurring once. This same sample was also part of a study on yellow fever vaccine responses in identical twins. That work contributes: Twins reportedly showed a vaccine T cell response that seemed partly convergent and partly personalized.

The clonotype originates from a woman aged 18-29 years in good health. V and J are TRBV2 and TRBJ2-2, with 7 bases that match TRBD1. The specimen was PBMCs. The CDR3: CASRHRGDTGELFF. CDR3 sequence (DNA): TGTGCCAGCAGGCACAGGGGAGACACCGGGGAGCTGTTTTTT.